This T cell receptor (beta chain) was identified during a study of cytomegalovirus exposure and HLA in healthy donors. PCR employed 60 Vbeta and 13 Jbeta primers. Produced via immunoSEQ multiplex PCR; TCRdb's table is partial and in-frame only. The top ten hold about 2.1% of the sample, which has around 130,000 clones, around 67% seen once. Whole-study results and caveats: A later analysis linked around 15,000 TCR beta sequences to HLA alleles at 0.05 false discovery rate.

About this clone itself: Its target is unknown.

V shed 1 base, J shed 4 bases, and the junction held 19 bases outside the gene matches. Germline V gene lookup returns CDR1 SGHTA and CDR2 FQGTGA. This CDR3 is built from 22 residues. This rearrangement joins TRBV7-3 to TRBJ2-3; 14 bases are shared with TRBD2. Sequencing was done on a sample of PBMCs. The receptor's source is a woman aged 40 to 49 in good health and CMV-seropositive. The CDR3 DNA reads TGTGCCAGCAGCTTAAGGCCCGCGGGGACTAGCGGGAGAAGAGTACCGGCAGATACGCAGTATTTT. It yields the protein CASSLRPAGTSGRRVPADTQYF.